The rows below give T cell receptor beta chains drawn from one sample of a study of neoadjuvant nivolumab and ipilimumab in lung cancer. Assay used: immunoSEQ multiplex PCR; TCRdb lists only in-frame clones, some missing. The sample records 30,000 to 35,000 clones, about nine tenths being singletons. The input for sequencing was peripheral blood, taken after neoadjuvant nivolumab, alone or with ipilimumab, at or shortly before surgery. All receptors derive from an adult with non-small cell lung cancer. CDR3s include the opening cysteine and the closing phenylalanine or tryptophan. Each record gives: clone size, J gene, D gene, V gene, CDR3 protein, CDR3 DNA. A D gene is named only where the DNA matches it firmly. For some rows the clone size is stated as once, few or many, or as a class when expanded; others skip it.

clone_size: once
j_call: TRBJ1-1
d_call: -
v_call: TRBV7-9
cdr3_aa: CASSPRTARTEAFF
cdr3_nt: TGTGCCAGCAGCCCCCGGACGGCGCGGACTGAAGCTTTCTTT

clone_size: -
j_call: TRBJ1-1
d_call: -
v_call: TRBV11-1
cdr3_aa: CASSIGRYTEAFF
cdr3_nt: TGTGCCAGCAGCATCGGACGGTACACTGAAGCTTTCTTT

clone_size: -
j_call: TRBJ1-5
d_call: -
v_call: TRBV2
cdr3_aa: CASSVGGVGTQHF
cdr3_nt: TGTGCCAGCAGTGTGGGGGGAGTCGGGACCCAGCATTTT

clone_size: -
j_call: TRBJ2-3
d_call: TRBD1
v_call: TRBV6-6
cdr3_aa: CASTQGQPTQYF
cdr3_nt: TGTGCCAGCACCCAGGGACAGCCTACGCAGTATTTT

clone_size: -
j_call: TRBJ2-1
d_call: -
v_call: TRBV7-9
cdr3_aa: CASSLTSSYNEQFF
cdr3_nt: TGTGCCAGCAGCTTAACTAGCTCCTACAATGAGCAGTTCTTC

clone_size: -
j_call: TRBJ1-6
d_call: -
v_call: TRBV5-4
cdr3_aa: CASSLFGESPLHF
cdr3_nt: TGTGCCAGCAGCTTGTTCGGGGAATCACCCCTCCACTTT

clone_size: -
j_call: TRBJ2-5
d_call: TRBD2
v_call: TRBV4-1
cdr3_aa: CASSQERLRGYQETQYF
cdr3_nt: TGCGCCAGCAGCCAAGAACGTTTGCGGGGGTACCAAGAGACCCAGTACTTC

clone_size: -
j_call: TRBJ2-5
d_call: TRBD2
v_call: TRBV5-6
cdr3_aa: CASSLLSGGQETQYF
cdr3_nt: TGTGCCAGCAGCTTGCTGAGCGGGGGTCAAGAGACCCAGTACTTC

clone_size: -
j_call: TRBJ2-1
d_call: TRBD2
v_call: TRBV10-1
cdr3_aa: CASSAWEGYNEQFF
cdr3_nt: TGCGCCAGCAGTGCTTGGGAGGGCTACAATGAGCAGTTCTTC

clone_size: -
j_call: TRBJ2-7
d_call: -
v_call: TRBV9
cdr3_aa: CASSASPVADEQYF
cdr3_nt: TGTGCCAGCAGCGCCTCTCCGGTGGCGGACGAGCAGTACTTC

clone_size: -
j_call: TRBJ2-5
d_call: -
v_call: TRBV18
cdr3_aa: CASSPSVLLETQYF
cdr3_nt: TGTGCCAGCTCACCATCGGTCCTTCTAGAGACCCAGTACTTC

clone_size: few
j_call: TRBJ1-1
d_call: -
v_call: TRBV15
cdr3_aa: CATSPRVRGGANTEAFF
cdr3_nt: TGTGCCACCAGCCCCCGGGTGAGGGGGGGCGCGAACACTGAAGCTTTCTTT

clone_size: -
j_call: TRBJ1-4
d_call: TRBD1
v_call: TRBV11-2
cdr3_aa: CASSFGTGMNEKLFF
cdr3_nt: TGTGCCAGCAGCTTCGGGACAGGGATGAATGAAAAACTGTTTTTT

clone_size: -
j_call: TRBJ2-7
d_call: -
v_call: TRBV21-1
cdr3_aa: CASSNRREQYF
cdr3_nt: TGTGCCAGCAGCAACAGGCGCGAGCAGTACTTC

clone_size: -
j_call: TRBJ1-1
d_call: TRBD1
v_call: TRBV25-1
cdr3_aa: CASSAKPGQGAANTEAFF
cdr3_nt: TGTGCCAGCAGTGCGAAACCGGGACAGGGGGCTGCGAACACTGAAGCTTTCTTT

clone_size: -
j_call: TRBJ1-5
d_call: -
v_call: TRBV7-2
cdr3_aa: CASSLGGTGASGQPQHF
cdr3_nt: TGTGCCAGCAGCTTAGGAGGTACGGGGGCCTCAGGCCAGCCCCAGCATTTT

clone_size: once
j_call: TRBJ1-6
d_call: -
v_call: TRBV10-3
cdr3_aa: CAIRGTGTANSPLHF
cdr3_nt: TGTGCCATCAGGGGCACCGGGACGGCTAATTCACCCCTCCACTTT

clone_size: -
j_call: TRBJ2-1
d_call: TRBD2
v_call: TRBV12-5
cdr3_aa: CASGRSGGGNEQFF
cdr3_nt: TGTGCTAGTGGCCGAAGCGGGGGGGGCAATGAGCAGTTCTTC

clone_size: -
j_call: TRBJ2-1
d_call: TRBD1
v_call: TRBV5-4
cdr3_aa: CASSIIAGTGIYNEQFF
cdr3_nt: TGTGCCAGCAGCATAATTGCCGGGACAGGGATTTACAATGAGCAGTTCTTC

clone_size: -
j_call: TRBJ1-1
d_call: -
v_call: TRBV29-1
cdr3_aa: CSVGDGRSTEAFF
cdr3_nt: TGCAGCGTCGGGGACGGCCGTAGTACTGAAGCTTTCTTT

clone_size: -
j_call: TRBJ2-7
d_call: TRBD1
v_call: TRBV29-1
cdr3_aa: CSVGETGVQGEQYF
cdr3_nt: TGCAGCGTGGGGGAGACAGGGGTGCAAGGAGAGCAGTACTTC

clone_size: once
j_call: TRBJ1-2
d_call: -
v_call: TRBV5-1
cdr3_aa: CASSSDNEIYGYTF
cdr3_nt: TGCGCCAGCAGCTCGGACAACGAGATCTATGGCTACACCTTC

clone_size: -
j_call: TRBJ2-3
d_call: -
v_call: TRBV2
cdr3_aa: CARQGTSTDTQYF
cdr3_nt: TGTGCCAGACAGGGTACCAGCACAGATACGCAGTATTTT

clone_size: -
j_call: TRBJ1-6
d_call: -
v_call: TRBV7-2
cdr3_aa: CASSLGAPANSPLHF
cdr3_nt: TGTGCCAGCAGCTTGGGGGCCCCTGCGAATTCACCCCTCCACTTT

clone_size: few
j_call: TRBJ1-1
d_call: -
v_call: TRBV7-2
cdr3_aa: CASKVDSYEAFF
cdr3_nt: TGTGCCAGCAAAGTAGATAGCTATGAAGCTTTCTTT

clone_size: -
j_call: TRBJ1-4
d_call: -
v_call: TRBV18
cdr3_aa: CASSPFAGLNEKLFF
cdr3_nt: TGTGCCAGCTCACCATTTGCTGGCCTTAATGAAAAACTGTTTTTT

clone_size: -
j_call: TRBJ2-1
d_call: TRBD1
v_call: TRBV11-1
cdr3_aa: CASSSTGDFHNEQFF
cdr3_nt: TGTGCCAGCAGCTCGACAGGGGATTTTCACAATGAGCAGTTCTTC

clone_size: -
j_call: TRBJ2-1
d_call: -
v_call: TRBV7-3
cdr3_aa: CASSLWGSTEQFF
cdr3_nt: TGTGCCAGCAGCTTATGGGGGAGCACTGAGCAGTTCTTC

clone_size: -
j_call: TRBJ2-7
d_call: -
v_call: TRBV7-9
cdr3_aa: CASSLVGRGGKNEQYF
cdr3_nt: TGTGCCAGCAGCTTAGTGGGGCGTGGGGGGAAGAACGAGCAGTACTTC

clone_size: -
j_call: TRBJ2-1
d_call: -
v_call: TRBV7-6
cdr3_aa: CASSPAAVNEQFF
cdr3_nt: TGTGCCAGCAGCCCAGCGGCTGTTAATGAGCAGTTCTTC

clone_size: -
j_call: TRBJ1-5
d_call: -
v_call: TRBV10-3
cdr3_aa: CAISESDQPQHF
cdr3_nt: TGTGCCATCAGTGAGTCAGATCAGCCCCAGCATTTT

clone_size: -
j_call: TRBJ1-2
d_call: -
v_call: TRBV10-3
cdr3_aa: CAISDDRNYGYTF
cdr3_nt: TGTGCCATCAGTGATGACAGGAACTATGGCTACACCTTC

clone_size: -
j_call: TRBJ1-2
d_call: -
v_call: TRBV7-9
cdr3_aa: CASSLEGLGNGYTF
cdr3_nt: TGTGCCAGCAGCTTAGAGGGACTGGGTAATGGCTACACCTTC

clone_size: -
j_call: TRBJ1-1
d_call: -
v_call: TRBV6-5
cdr3_aa: CASSFLTGNTEAFF
cdr3_nt: TGTGCCAGCAGTTTTTTGACAGGGAACACTGAAGCTTTCTTT

clone_size: -
j_call: TRBJ2-2
d_call: -
v_call: TRBV5-4
cdr3_aa: CASSNWGARTGELFF
cdr3_nt: TGTGCCAGCAGCAATTGGGGGGCGAGGACCGGGGAGCTGTTTTTT

clone_size: -
j_call: TRBJ2-1
d_call: -
v_call: TRBV7-6
cdr3_aa: CASKGSSYNEQFF
cdr3_nt: TGTGCCAGCAAGGGTTCTTCCTACAATGAGCAGTTCTTC

clone_size: -
j_call: TRBJ2-1
d_call: -
v_call: TRBV7-9
cdr3_aa: CASSFWKAGNEQFF
cdr3_nt: TGTGCCAGCAGCTTCTGGAAAGCGGGCAATGAGCAGTTCTTC

clone_size: -
j_call: TRBJ1-1
d_call: TRBD1
v_call: TRBV19
cdr3_aa: CASSGGQGAGTEAFF
cdr3_nt: TGTGCCAGTAGTGGAGGACAGGGGGCTGGCACTGAAGCTTTCTTT

clone_size: -
j_call: TRBJ1-1
d_call: TRBD1
v_call: TRBV6-5
cdr3_aa: CASSYLTGGSEAFF
cdr3_nt: TGTGCCAGCAGTTACTTGACAGGGGGTTCTGAAGCTTTCTTT

clone_size: -
j_call: TRBJ1-5
d_call: -
v_call: TRBV7-9
cdr3_aa: CASSSGAAQPQHF
cdr3_nt: TGTGCCAGCAGCTCAGGGGCGGCTCAGCCCCAGCATTTT

clone_size: once
j_call: TRBJ1-1
d_call: TRBD1
v_call: TRBV7-9
cdr3_aa: CASRGQTLLMNTEAFF
cdr3_nt: TGTGCCAGCAGGGGACAGACTCTGCTTATGAACACTGAAGCTTTCTTT

clone_size: -
j_call: TRBJ2-3
d_call: -
v_call: TRBV6-5
cdr3_aa: CASSRASSPTQYF
cdr3_nt: TGTGCCAGCAGTCGCGCCTCTAGTCCCACGCAGTATTTT

clone_size: -
j_call: TRBJ2-7
d_call: -
v_call: TRBV7-9
cdr3_aa: CASSMTGSGQEQYF
cdr3_nt: TGTGCCAGCAGCATGACAGGTTCTGGGCAAGAGCAGTACTTC

clone_size: few
j_call: TRBJ2-2
d_call: TRBD1
v_call: TRBV7-9
cdr3_aa: CASSGQGWTGELFF
cdr3_nt: TGTGCCAGCAGCGGACAGGGTTGGACCGGGGAGCTGTTTTTT

clone_size: -
j_call: TRBJ1-1
d_call: -
v_call: TRBV7-9
cdr3_aa: CASSSGLARPGTEAFF
cdr3_nt: TGTGCCAGCAGTTCGGGGCTAGCCAGGCCCGGCACTGAAGCTTTCTTT

clone_size: -
j_call: TRBJ1-2
d_call: TRBD1
v_call: TRBV10-3
cdr3_aa: CAISDPTGRYDGYTF
cdr3_nt: TGTGCCATCAGTGACCCGACAGGGAGGTACGATGGCTACACCTTC

clone_size: -
j_call: TRBJ2-1
d_call: -
v_call: TRBV27
cdr3_aa: CASSLSVRGEGEQFF
cdr3_nt: TGTGCCAGCAGTTTATCGGTCAGGGGTGAAGGTGAGCAGTTCTTC

clone_size: -
j_call: TRBJ2-7
d_call: TRBD1
v_call: TRBV2
cdr3_aa: CASSKGQLSYEQYF
cdr3_nt: TGTGCCAGCAGCAAGGGACAGCTCTCCTACGAGCAGTACTTC

clone_size: -
j_call: TRBJ1-1
d_call: -
v_call: TRBV5-5
cdr3_aa: CASSSDRANTEAFF
cdr3_nt: TGTGCCAGCAGCTCGGACAGAGCGAACACTGAAGCTTTCTTT

clone_size: -
j_call: TRBJ1-2
d_call: -
v_call: TRBV29-1
cdr3_aa: CSVNREGSYGYTF
cdr3_nt: TGCAGCGTGAACAGGGAAGGTAGCTATGGCTACACCTTC

clone_size: once
j_call: TRBJ2-5
d_call: -
v_call: TRBV5-1
cdr3_aa: CASSLVGGQTQYF
cdr3_nt: TGCGCCAGCAGCTTGGTGGGGGGCCAGACCCAGTACTTC

clone_size: -
j_call: TRBJ1-3
d_call: -
v_call: TRBV4-1
cdr3_aa: CASSHIGNTIYF
cdr3_nt: TGCGCCAGCAGCCATATTGGAAACACCATATATTTT

clone_size: -
j_call: TRBJ2-7
d_call: -
v_call: TRBV18
cdr3_aa: CASSPRGGTGYEQYF
cdr3_nt: TGTGCCAGCTCACCACGGGGAGGGACAGGCTACGAGCAGTACTTC

clone_size: -
j_call: TRBJ1-1
d_call: -
v_call: TRBV29-1
cdr3_aa: CSVGRGNTEAFF
cdr3_nt: TGCAGCGTTGGCAGGGGGAACACTGAAGCTTTCTTT

clone_size: -
j_call: TRBJ2-1
d_call: -
v_call: TRBV14
cdr3_aa: CASSQGPGSNEQFF
cdr3_nt: TGTGCCAGCAGCCAAGGACCGGGGAGCAATGAGCAGTTCTTC